These 25 T cell receptor beta chains were all obtained from the same sample, sequenced in a study of T cells after yellow fever vaccination. From the 5' RACE reads, TCRdb called clonotypes with MiXCR, one entry per CDR3 protein. The data contain about 630,000 distinct CDR3 sequences, around an eighth of them seen just once; the ten biggest clones take up 15%. The material sequenced was PBMCs, taken on the day of the yellow fever booster vaccination. All receptors come from a man younger than 45 who received the YFV17D yellow fever vaccine.

The chain links TRBV29-1 to TRBJ2-7; 9 nucleotides line up with TRBD1. The CDR3 sequence is 12 residues long. J lost 6 bases, V lost 3 bases, and 3 bases had no gene match. CDR1 is SQVTM, CDR2 ANQGSEA, per germline. The CDR3 DNA is TGCAGCGTTGACGGGACAGGGTTCGAGCAGTACTTC. It yields the protein CSVDGTGFEQYF.

The chain carries TRBV29-1 and TRBJ2-7, with TRBD2 matching 8 bases. J was trimmed by 2 bases and V by 4 bases; bases with no gene match: 10. The V gene's germline CDR1 is SQVTM and CDR2 ANQGSEA. There are 15 residues in the CDR3. In nucleotides, the CDR3 is TGCAGCGTTGCGGGGGGGTCCAAGCAGACCTACGAGCAGTACTTC. It yields the protein CSVAGGSKQTYEQYF.

This clonotype was seen a handful of times. This sequence joins TRBV3-1 and TRBJ2-1, with 16 bases matching TRBD2. The CDR3 runs to 18 residues. Trimming cost V 3 bases and J 9 bases; bases outside gene matches: 11. Germline V gene sequence: CDR1 LGHDT, CDR2 YNNKEL (reference sequence). DNA for the CDR3: TGTGCCAGCAGCCACTTGGGACTAGCGGGAGGGACCGGGGGTGAGCAGTTCTTC. Residues: CASSHLGLAGGTGGEQFF.

The chain combines TRBV30 with TRBJ2-3; 8 bases match TRBD2. The CDR3 consists of 16 residues. Germline V lookup: CDR1 GTSNPN, CDR2 SVGIG (reference sequence). With V trimmed by 7 bases and J by 0 bases, 12 bases remained unmatched. CDR3 bases: TGTGCCTCCTTAGCGGGGTCAAAAACTAGCACAGATACGCAGTATTTT. This sequence encodes CASLAGSKTSTDTQYF. The full variable domain, with the rest looked up from reference TRBV30 and TRBJ2-3, is SQTIHQWPATLVQPVGSPLSLECTVEGTSNPNLYWYRQAAGRGLQLLFYSVGIGQISSEVPQNLSASRPQDRQFILSSKKLLLSDSGFYLCASLAGSKTSTDTQYFGPGTRLTVL.

In its sample, this clonotype was seen a few times. The rearrangement links TRBV6-5 to TRBJ2-1; 10 bases are shared with TRBD2. The CDR3 has 15 residues. Trimming cost V 5 bases and J 7 bases; bases outside gene matches: 8. Germline loops: CDR1 MNHEY, CDR2 SVGAGI. In nucleotides, the CDR3 is TGTGCCAGCAGTACTCTGACTAGCGGGTATAATGAGCAGTTCTTC. Translated: CASSTLTSGYNEQFF.

This clonotype has at least ten counts. The chain's CDR3 is CASSPMTYNEQFF. The DNA for the CDR3 is TGTGCCAGCTCACCAATGACCTACAATGAGCAGTTCTTC. The chain joins TRBV18 to TRBJ2-1; D gene ambiguous. V lost 2 bases, J lost 2 bases, and 4 bases lay in between. The CDR3 consists of 13 residues. Germline V gene lookup returns CDR1 KGHSH and CDR2 LQKENI.

This clonotype occurred a few times. The rearrangement joins TRBV29-1 to TRBJ1-2, with 7 bases aligning to TRBD1. V lost 7 bases and J lost 4; bases outside the gene matches: 12. Germline lookup yields CDR1 SQVTM and CDR2 ANQGSEA. The CDR3 contains 14 residues. CDR3 sequence (DNA): TGCAGCGCCACAACCGGGACAGCCCTCTATGGCTACACCTTC. Translating it yields CSATTGTALYGYTF.

The chain employs TRBV29-1 and TRBJ2-2, with 9 bases that match TRBD2. With V trimmed by 7 bases and J by 0 bases, 3 bases remained unmatched. The CDR3 runs to 14 residues. Germline assignment: CDR1 SQVTM and CDR2 ANQGSEA. CDR3 residues: CSGTSVANTGELFF. DNA for the CDR3: TGCAGCGGGACTAGCGTCGCGAACACCGGGGAGCTGTTTTTT.

This clonotype turned up a few times. The CDR3 coding sequence is TGTGCCAGCAGCTCACAATTCCCGGGGTTAGATACGCAGTATTTT. Its protein product is CASSSQFPGLDTQYF. V gene TRBV5-5 combines with J gene TRBJ2-3, with TRBD2 as a possible D gene (5 bases). V shed 3 bases and J shed 5 bases, with 16 bases lying between them. Per germline, CDR1 SGHKS and CDR2 YYEKEE (reference sequence). The CDR3 extends over 15 amino acids.

The chain uses TRBV14 and TRBJ2-1, with 8 bases lining up with TRBD1. The V segment lost 9 bases and the J segment 4 bases; nucleotides outside the gene matches: 11. There are 15 residues in the CDR3. The germline gives CDR1 SGHDN, CDR2 FVKESK. The CDR3, as DNA: TGTGCCAGTCATCTTGGACAGGGATTTTACAATGAGCAGTTCTTC. Protein sequence: CASHLGQGFYNEQFF. Full variable domain (rest looked up from reference TRBV14 and TRBJ2-1): EAGVTQFPSHSVIEKGQTVTLRCDPISGHDNLYWYRRVMGKEIKFLLHFVKESKQDESGMPNNRFLAERTGGTYSTLKVQPAELEDSGVYFCASHLGQGFYNEQFFGPGTRLTVL.

This clonotype was observed a few times. The chain recombines TRBV10-3 with TRBJ2-5; D is unclear. V was shortened by 2 bases and J by 3 bases, with 13 bases between the two germline ends. Germline V gene lookup returns CDR1 ENHRY and CDR2 SYGVKD. The CDR3 runs 15 residues. The CDR3 loop reads CAISERQAAEETQYF. CDR3 nucleotide sequence: TGTGCCATCAGTGAGCGCCAGGCGGCCGAAGAGACCCAGTACTTC.

Turning to this clonotype: Germline is not matched at one junction end, which may reflect a read error. This chain links TRBV20-1 with TRBJ2-3; 10 bases align to TRBD2. This CDR3 spans 14 amino acids. From germline, CDR1 is DFQATT and CDR2 SNEGSKA (reference sequence). CDR3 region: CCALAGEGTDTQYF. The CDR3 region has the DNA TGCTGTGCCCTAGCGGGAGAGGGCACAGATACGCAGTATTTT.

The chain combines TRBV10-2 with TRBJ2-5; 13 nucleotides agree with TRBD2. Germline-derived CDR1 and CDR2 are WSHSY and SAAADI. V lost 4 bases, J lost 5 bases, and 16 bases stayed unmatched. The CDR3 is made up of 19 amino acids. The DNA of the CDR3 is TGCGCCAGCAGTGGGTCGGCCGGGACTAGCGGGATCGATTTGGAGACCCAGTACTTC. It encodes CASSGSAGTSGIDLETQYF.

This clonotype was counted a few times. The chain employs TRBV10-3 and TRBJ2-5, with D perhaps TRBD2 (6 bases). The CDR3 loop spans 15 amino acids. V shed 3 bases and J shed 5 bases, with 16 bases lying between them. Germline V CDR1 and CDR2: ENHRY, SYGVKD. CDR3 sequence reads: CAISDGGTPRETQYF. The DNA for the CDR3 is TGTGCCATCAGTGACGGCGGGACCCCGCGGGAGACCCAGTACTTC.

This clonotype has a handful of counts. The chain joins TRBV7-2 to TRBJ2-1; TRBD2 matches 10 bases. The CDR3 sequence is 16 residues long. The V gene's germline CDR1 is SGHTA and CDR2 FQGNSA. V was clipped by 5 bases and J by 1 base; unmatched bases: 5. The CDR3 DNA reads TGTGCCAGCAGCCCTAGCGGGAGTAGGTCCTACAATGAGCAGTTCTTC. This codes for CASSPSGSRSYNEQFF.

This clonotype has a count of ten or more. V and J are TRBV2 and TRBJ2-1, with 13 bases matching TRBD2. V shed 4 bases, J shed 6 bases, and the junction held 0 bases outside the gene matches. The CDR3 contains 14 residues. CDR1 SNHLY and CDR2 FYNNEI come from the germline V gene. In DNA, the CDR3 is TGTGCCAGCAGTGGACTAGCGGGAGGCAATGAGCAGTTCTTC. Its translation: CASSGLAGGNEQFF.

The chain uses TRBV5-6 and TRBJ1-5; D remains unclear. This CDR3 has 14 amino acids. Germline values: CDR1 SGHDT, CDR2 YYEEEE. The V gene lost 4 bases and the J gene lost 6 bases, with 14 bases spanning the gap. The CDR3 DNA is TGTGCCAGCAGCCTTCAGACCGGAGGTCAGCCCCAGCATTTT. Its protein is CASSLQTGGQPQHF.

This clonotype was detected only a few times. V gene TRBV6-2 or TRBV6-3 combines with J gene TRBJ2-5; D is uncertain. The CDR3 covers 11 residues. Germline V gene sequence: CDR1 MNHEY, CDR2 SVGEGT. V was pared by 5 bases and J by 9 bases, with 10 bases between. CDR3 amino acids: CASSHEQSQYF. For the CDR3, the DNA is TGTGCCAGCAGTCATGAACAGTCCCAGTACTTC.

This clonotype has a handful of counts. The chain joins TRBV29-1 to TRBJ2-2, with D possibly being TRBD1 or TRBD2 (5 bases each). Germline CDR1 is SQVTM and CDR2 is ANQGSEA. The CDR3 runs to 11 residues. Trimming pared 7 bases from V and 6 bases from J, leaving 9 bases between. The CDR3 here is CSAQGAGELFF. DNA of the CDR3: TGCAGCGCCCAGGGAGCCGGGGAGCTGTTTTTT.

The CDR3 spells CASSQDHETGRSGANVLTF. CDR3 bases: TGTGCCAGCAGCCAAGATCATGAGACAGGGCGGTCTGGGGCCAACGTCCTGACTTTC. This chain links TRBV3-1 with TRBJ2-6; 7 bases are a match to TRBD1. This CDR3 has 19 residues. CDR1 is LGHDT, CDR2 YNNKEL, per germline (reference sequence). V was pared by 0 bases and J by 1 base, with 9 bases of the junction left unmatched.

This clonotype was seen a handful of times. The CDR3 sequence is CASSSMSGTSRGLEQFF. DNA of the CDR3: TGTGCCAGCAGTTCAATGTCCGGGACTAGCAGAGGGCTTGAGCAGTTCTTC. The chain links TRBV28 to TRBJ2-1, with 9 bases identical to TRBD2. V dropped 4 bases and J dropped 9; count of bases not matched to a gene: 16. Germline V gives CDR1 MDHEN, CDR2 SYDVKM. The CDR3 runs 17 residues.

V gene TRBV20-1 combines with J gene TRBJ2-2; D is perhaps TRBD2 (6 bases). This CDR3 region has 14 residues. V shed 6 bases and J shed 4 bases, with 15 bases lying between them. The germline V gene has CDR1 DFQATT and CDR2 SNEGSKA (reference sequence). The CDR3 DNA sequence: TGCAGTGCCGAGGGGTCCGGGAGCACCGGGGAGCTGTTTTTT. Encoded protein: CSAEGSGSTGELFF.

This clonotype has just a few counts. The chain employs TRBV10-2 and TRBJ2-7, with 12 bases matching TRBD1. Germline CDR1 and CDR2: WSHSY and SAAADI. The ends lost 10 bases at V and 7 bases at J; junction bases unmatched: 11. The CDR3 length is 14 residues. In nucleotides, the CDR3 is TGCGCCACCGTTTGGGGACAGGGGGCTGGGGAGCAGTACTTC. It is translated as CATVWGQGAGEQYF.

This clonotype was seen only a few times. The chain combines TRBV4-3 with TRBJ2-7; perhaps TRBD2 as D (6 bases). V was cut by 0 bases and J by 5 bases, with 8 bases left in between. CDR1 and CDR2 (germline): LGHNA, YSLEER. The CDR3 runs 13 residues. The CDR3 protein is CASSQDGGNEQYF. The DNA of the CDR3 is TGCGCCAGCAGCCAAGATGGGGGGAACGAGCAGTACTTC.

This clonotype was detected a few times. The gene calls are TRBV7-9 and TRBJ2-7; D perhaps matches TRBD2 (5 bases). Germline loops: CDR1 SEHNR, CDR2 FQNEAQ (reference sequence). CDR3 length equals 13 residues. V was pared by 2 bases and J by 3 bases, with 8 bases between. The CDR3 reads CASSLKEDYEQYF. CDR3 nucleotides: TGTGCCAGCAGCTTAAAGGAGGACTACGAGCAGTACTTC.